The 10 T cell receptor beta chains below were found in one sample sequenced in a study of blood T cell repertoires in COVID-19. Libraries were prepared by immunoSEQ multiplex PCR; TCRdb keeps only in-frame clonotypes and omits some of them. The table records some 86,000 clones, 75% to 95% of them present only once. The source material was peripheral blood. The receptors were gathered from a human donor with active COVID-19. The donor label of this sample is uncertain.

The rearrangement links TRBV6-5 to TRBJ1-2; D may be TRBD1 (5 bases). This CDR3 spans 14 amino acids. The germline V gene encodes CDR1 MNHEY and CDR2 SVGAGI. Trimming took off 6 bases at V and 8 bases at J, with 19 bases between the two ends. As DNA, the CDR3 is TGTGCCAGCAGCCCCAGACAGAGGGCGGGAGGCTACACCTTC. Protein sequence: CASSPRQRAGGYTF.

The chain recombines TRBV9 with TRBJ2-5; 7 bases fit TRBD1. The V and J ends lost 3 bases and 5 bases, in that order; junction bases with no gene match: 10. This CDR3 has 15 amino acids. The germline gives CDR1 SGDLS, CDR2 YYNGEE. The CDR3, as DNA: TGTGCCAGCAGCGCACAGGGGACCGCCGGGGAGACCCAGTACTTC. It is translated as CASSAQGTAGETQYF.

This clone came up once. The rearrangement joins TRBV25-1 to TRBJ2-1; D perhaps matches TRBD2 (7 bases). This CDR3 is 16 amino acids long. Trimming took 4 bases from V and 4 from J, leaving 17 bases between them. Germline-derived CDR1 and CDR2 are MGHDK and SYGVNS. CDR3 loop: CASSALEGGFYNEQFF. The CDR3, as DNA: TGTGCCAGCAGTGCACTTGAGGGGGGGTTTTACAATGAGCAGTTCTTC. The full variable domain, completed using reference TRBV25-1 and TRBJ2-1, is EADIYQTPRYLVIGTGKKITLECSQTMGHDKMYWYQQDPGMELHLIHYSYGVNSTEKGDLSSESTVSRIRTEHFPLTLESARPSHTSQYLCASSALEGGFYNEQFFGPGTRLTVL.

The rearrangement uses TRBV7-9 and TRBJ1-2; a possible D gene is TRBD1 (6 bases). Germline values: CDR1 SEHNR, CDR2 FQNEAQ (reference sequence). V was shortened by 7 bases and J by 8 bases, with 11 bases between the two germline ends. CDR3 size: 11 residues. The CDR3 DNA sequence: TGTGCCAGCACCCAGACAGGAGGCTACACCTTC. This codes for CASTQTGGYTF. The variable domain in full, with the rest retrieved from reference TRBV7-9 and TRBJ1-2, is DTGVSQNPRHKITKRGQNVTFRCDPISEHNRLYWYRQTLGQGPEFLTYFQNEAQLEKSRLLSDRFSAERPKGSFSTLEIQRTEQGDSAMYLCASTQTGGYTFGSGTRLTVV.

The V call is TRBV5-4, the J call TRBJ2-5; TRBD1 might be the D (6 bases). Trimming stripped 4 bases from V and 4 bases from J, with 14 bases between. CDR1 and CDR2 (germline): SGHNT, YYREEE (reference sequence). The CDR3 loop spans 14 amino acids. The CDR3 loop reads CASSVAGTRETQYF. The DNA of the CDR3 is TGTGCCAGCAGCGTCGCCGGGACACGAGAGACCCAGTACTTC.

This chain connects TRBV2 to TRBJ2-3; 9 positions agree with TRBD2. The CDR3 covers 13 residues. Germline trimming cut 6 bases from V and 6 bases from J; bases unmatched to any gene: 4. Germline V gene lookup returns CDR1 SNHLY and CDR2 FYNNEI. The CDR3 loop reads CASRSLAGDTQYF. The DNA of the CDR3 is TGTGCCAGCAGGTCCCTAGCGGGGGATACGCAGTATTTT.

V gene TRBV21-1 combines with J gene TRBJ2-5; the DNA was not compared with TRBD2, the D call given in the table. TRBV21-1 counts as a pseudogene. The CDR3 is 18 residues long. CDR3 sequence reads: CASSNPTSGEPKGETQYF. The CDR3 nucleotides read TGTGCCAGCAGCAACCCGACTAGCGGGGAGCCTAAGGGAGAGACCCAGTACTTC.

This clone was counted once. The CDR3 sequence: CASSLARRLAGGRNEQFF. The CDR3 nucleotides read TGTGCCAGCAGCTTAGCGCGGAGACTAGCGGGGGGTCGCAATGAGCAGTTCTTC. This rearrangement joins TRBV7-8 to TRBJ2-1, with 13 bases lining up with TRBD2. V gave up 0 bases and J gave up 6 bases; unmatched junction bases: 8. This CDR3 is 18 amino acids long. Germline CDR1 reads SGHVS; CDR2 reads FQNEAQ.

This chain connects TRBV3-1 (or the pseudogene TRBV3-2) to TRBJ2-3, with D perhaps matching TRBD2 (6 bases). The length of the CDR3 is 15 residues. CDR1 and CDR2 from the germline V gene are LGHDT and YNNKEL (reference sequence). The V and J ends lost 2 bases and 5 bases respectively, with 14 bases between them. The CDR3 nucleotides are TGTGCCAGCAGCCAAATTGAGGGCGGGGAAGATACGCAGTATTTT. The encoded protein is CASSQIEGGEDTQYF.

V usage is TRBV5-1 and J usage is TRBJ2-3, with TRBD2 as a possible D gene (6 bases). CDR1 is SGHRS, CDR2 YFSETQ, per germline. Trimming left V 5 bases short and J 2 bases short, with 12 bases between. This CDR3 comprises 14 residues. CDR3 nucleotide sequence: TGCGCCAGCAGGGCGGGGCTAGCCACAGATACGCAGTATTTT. Its translation: CASRAGLATDTQYF.